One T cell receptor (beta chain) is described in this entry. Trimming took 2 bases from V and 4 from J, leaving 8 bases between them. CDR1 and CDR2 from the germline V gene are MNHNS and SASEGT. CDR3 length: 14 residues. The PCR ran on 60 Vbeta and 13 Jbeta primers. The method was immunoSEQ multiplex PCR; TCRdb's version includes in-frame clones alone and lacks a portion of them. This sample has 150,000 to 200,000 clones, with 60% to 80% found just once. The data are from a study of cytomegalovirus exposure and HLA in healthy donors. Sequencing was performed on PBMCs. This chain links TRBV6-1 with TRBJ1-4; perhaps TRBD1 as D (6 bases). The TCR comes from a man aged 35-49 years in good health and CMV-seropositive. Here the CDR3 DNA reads TGTGCCAGCAGTGAAACAGGGTTTAATGAAAAACTGTTTTTT. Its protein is CASSETGFNEKLFF.